This T cell receptor (beta chain) was captured in a study of siplizumab effects on memory and regulatory T cells. The CDR3 contains 16 residues. Between the trimmed V and J ends, which lost 3 bases and 8 bases, there was a span of 22 bases. The germline gives CDR1 SGHAT, CDR2 FQNNGV. Produced via immunoSEQ multiplex PCR; TCRdb's table is partial and in-frame only. Here the sample spans approximately 94,000 clones, about 95% being singletons. The J gene is TRBJ1-2, the V gene TRBV11-2; D gene unclear. Sequencing used non-Treg CD4+ T cells sorted from blood. The sequence was collected from a human donor in good health. CDR3 in amino acids: CASSFPNSIGWNGYTF. CDR3 sequence (DNA): TGTGCCAGCAGCTTCCCCAACAGTATCGGGTGGAACGGCTACACCTTC.